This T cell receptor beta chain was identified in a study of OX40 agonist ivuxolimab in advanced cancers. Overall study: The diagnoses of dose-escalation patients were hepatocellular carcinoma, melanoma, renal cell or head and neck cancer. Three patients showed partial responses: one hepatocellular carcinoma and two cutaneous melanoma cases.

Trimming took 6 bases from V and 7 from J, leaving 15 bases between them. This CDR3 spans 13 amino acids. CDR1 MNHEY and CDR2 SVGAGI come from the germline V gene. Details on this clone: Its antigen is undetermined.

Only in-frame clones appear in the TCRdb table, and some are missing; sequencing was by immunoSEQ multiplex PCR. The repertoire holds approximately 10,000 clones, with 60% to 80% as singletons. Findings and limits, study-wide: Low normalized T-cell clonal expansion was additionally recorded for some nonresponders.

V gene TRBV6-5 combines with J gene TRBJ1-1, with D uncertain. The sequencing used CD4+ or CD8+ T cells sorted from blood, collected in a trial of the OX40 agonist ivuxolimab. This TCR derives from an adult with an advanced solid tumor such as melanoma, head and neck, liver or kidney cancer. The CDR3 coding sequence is TGTGCCAGCAGCCAATCGGGCACGATTGAAGCTTTCTTT. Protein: CASSQSGTIEAFF.